The rows below give T cell receptor beta chains drawn from one sample of a study of cytomegalovirus exposure and HLA in healthy donors. Here immunoSEQ multiplex PCR was the method, and the copy in TCRdb shows in-frame clones only, minus some. In the table there are about 170,000 clones, 80% of which are singletons. The sample taken for sequencing was PBMCs. All receptors come from a man aged 25 to 40 in good health and CMV-seropositive. The conserved cysteine and the conserved F or W are not part of the CDR3 here. Fields, in order: V gene, CDR3 protein.

TRBV28 ASSLWGETYEQY
TRBV5-1 ASSTDRGVYGYT
TRBV10-2 ASSSTATNTEAF
TRBV9 ASTPAGQQETQY
TRBV5-4 ASSTSGGPFAGNTIY
TRBV9 ASSVDPGQTNEKLF
TRBV6-1 ASTPWGQGYEQY
TRBV5-6 ASSSRGRGTEAF
TRBV5-6 ASNKPVGTGVQETQY
TRBV7-9 SSSVTRSAIY
TRBV5-1 ASSRDVKGEAF
TRBV19 ASRASGGQPQH
TRBV6-1 ASIRDSDSNQPQH
TRBV5-6 ASTRWRNQPQH
TRBV4-2 ASSQDPVWDSNDLNYGYT
TRBV6-6 ASSYALAGGVNEQF
TRBV21-1 ASIPPGGTEAF
TRBV14 ASSQDGRAVEQY
TRBV11-3 ASDVDGRHTDTQY
TRBV10-1 ASSEQIGSAYNEQF
TRBV28 ASRIDRATINEQF
TRBV19 ASLQTHLSYEQY
TRBV5-1 ASSLGSAASGGDEQY
TRBV7-2 ASSLSGWESSLVEQY
TRBV5-1 ASSPGTGGTDTQY
TRBV5-4 ASSEGQGRYEQY
TRBV10-2 ASSESGQSYEQY
TRBV13 ASSKEASGDGGTTDTQY
TRBV4-1 ASSQEAGGEAF
TRBV7-2 ASSIEGTLPNEQY
TRBV5-1 ASSLQHRGQGGGGSNQPQH
TRBV5-6 ASSPGTGIGYGYT
TRBV27 ASSLGVMGGYT
TRBV10-3 AITDSGGEDTQY
TRBV9 ASSVGDYSYEQY
TRBV9 ASSATVGFIHVYT
TRBV7-9 ASSLAVAASGLSYNEQF